These 27 T cell receptor beta chains were sequenced from one sample in a study of beta chain features in type 1 diabetes. Their recognized antigens are unknown. Sequenced material consisted of expressed TCRB transcripts (all of the isolated RNA was reverse transcribed). Sequenced by immunoSEQ multiplex PCR; TCRdb stores in-frame clones only, minus some. The repertoire holds around 240,000 clones, with approximately 16% as singletons. Study outcomes and limitations: Moderate yet significant TCRB CDR3 shortening was seen in Type 1 diabetes patients in all four CD4+ subsets.

Sequencing used naive CD4+ T cells from blood. The receptors were sampled from a man under 40 with type 1 diabetes.

This rearrangement joins TRBV5-1 to TRBJ2-6; D may be TRBD1 (6 bases). Trimming took off 0 bases at V and 1 base at J, with 11 bases between the two ends. The CDR3 totals 17 residues. Per the germline V gene, CDR1 is SGHRS and CDR2 is YFSETQ. The CDR3 region has the DNA TGCGCCAGCAGCTTGGAAGAAACAGGGTCTGGGGCCAACGTCCTGACTTTC. Amino acids: CASSLEETGSGANVLTF. The complete variable domain, with remaining parts taken from reference TRBV5-1 and TRBJ2-6, reads KAGVTQTPRYLIKTRGQQVTLSCSPISGHRSVSWYQQTPGQGLQFLFEYFSETQRNKGNFPGRFSGRQFSNSRSEMNVSTLELGDSALYLCASSLEETGSGANVLTFGAGSRLTVL.

This clone was seen only a few times. The chain carries TRBV4-3 and TRBJ2-3; 8 bases are a match to TRBD1. V lost 4 bases to trimming and J lost 2 bases; unmatched junction nucleotides: 5. The CDR3 covers 15 residues. The germline CDR1 and CDR2 sequences are LGHNA and YSLEER. CDR3 residues: CASSRARGHTDTQYF. The CDR3 DNA reads as TGCGCCAGCAGCCGGGCCAGGGGGCACACAGATACGCAGTATTTT.

V usage is TRBV2 and J usage is TRBJ2-3, with D uncertain. Per the germline V gene, CDR1 is SNHLY and CDR2 is FYNNEI. The CDR3 length is 16 residues. V lost 2 bases, J lost 0 bases, and 12 bases lay in between. CDR3 sequence (DNA): TGTGCCAGCAGTGAATTAGTCCGTACTAGCACAGATACGCAGTATTTT. Translation: CASSELVRTSTDTQYF.

This clone has a handful of counts. This chain joins TRBV29-1 and TRBJ1-5; D gene unclear. The CDR3 consists of 13 residues. V was shortened by 4 bases and J by 3 bases, with 10 bases between the two germline ends. The germline V gene encodes CDR1 SQVTM and CDR2 ANQGSEA. CDR3 bases: TGCAGCGTTGCACCGGGAAACAATCAGCCCCAGCATTTT. It yields the protein CSVAPGNNQPQHF. The whole variable domain, remainder taken from reference TRBV29-1 and TRBJ1-5, is SAVISQKPSRDICQRGTSLTIQCQVDSQVTMMFWYRQQPGQSLTLIATANQGSEATYESGFVIDKFPISRPNLTFSTLTVSNMSPEDSSIYLCSVAPGNNQPQHFGDGTRLSIL.

V and J are TRBV5-6 and TRBJ2-5; no definite D call. Germline V gene lookup returns CDR1 SGHDT and CDR2 YYEEEE. Trimming took 4 bases from V and 5 from J, leaving 6 bases between them. This CDR3 has 11 amino acids. The CDR3 here is CASSVSETQYF. CDR3 coding DNA: TGTGCCAGCAGCGTAAGTGAGACCCAGTACTTC.

This clone has just a few counts. The V call is TRBV25-1, the J call TRBJ2-7, with TRBD1 identical over 7 bases. V was clipped by 4 bases and J by 4 bases; unmatched bases: 7. This CDR3 contains 14 residues. Germline values: CDR1 MGHDK, CDR2 SYGVNS. For the CDR3, the DNA is TGTGCCAGCAGTGCTTTAGGGGGCAGGTACGAGCAGTACTTC. It yields the protein CASSALGGRYEQYF.

The sample holds a few counts of this clone. The rearrangement uses TRBV9 and TRBJ2-7; a weak D match, TRBD1 (5 bases). CDR1 is SGDLS, CDR2 YYNGEE, per germline. CDR3 length: 14 residues. Trimming stripped 3 bases from V and 2 bases from J, with 12 bases between. CDR3 coding DNA: TGTGCCAGCAGCGAAGATATGGGGCCCTACGAGCAGTACTTC. Translating gives CASSEDMGPYEQYF. Filled out from reference TRBV9 and TRBJ2-7, the complete variable domain reads DSGVTQTPKHLITATGQRVTLRCSPRSGDLSVYWYQQSLDQGLQFLIQYYNGEERAKGNILERFSAQQFPDLHSELNLSSLELGDSALYFCASSEDMGPYEQYFGPGTRLTVT.

V gene TRBV25-1 combines with J gene TRBJ2-2; D is undetermined. Trimming left V 3 bases short and J 1 base short, with 6 bases between. This CDR3 contains 14 residues. Germline assignment: CDR1 MGHDK and CDR2 SYGVNS. DNA of the CDR3: TGTGCCAGCAGTGACCCTCGGAACACCGGGGAGCTGTTTTTT. Protein product: CASSDPRNTGELFF.

The chain links TRBV4-1 to TRBJ2-1, with D perhaps matching TRBD2 (5 bases). The germline V gene encodes CDR1 MGHRA and CDR2 YSYEKL. Trimming shortened V by 3 bases and J by 0 bases, and 9 bases separated the two germline ends. This CDR3 contains 15 residues. The CDR3 reads CASSQGSSSYNEQFF. For the CDR3, the DNA is TGCGCCAGCAGCCAGGGGAGTTCCTCCTACAATGAGCAGTTCTTC.

This clone was picked up a small number of times. The V gene is TRBV30, the J gene TRBJ2-1; D remains ambiguous. CDR1 is GTSNPN and CDR2 is SVGIG in the germline V gene (reference sequence). Trimming took off 0 bases at V and 16 bases at J, with 16 bases between the two ends. This CDR3 has 12 amino acids. The CDR3 DNA reads TGTGCCTGGAGTGTACTGGGTACCGGTCGATTCTTC. This sequence encodes CAWSVLGTGRFF. Supplemented by reference TRBV30 and TRBJ2-1, the full variable domain reads SQTIHQWPATLVQPVGSPLSLECTVEGTSNPNLYWYRQAAGRGLQLLFYSVGIGQISSEVPQNLSASRPQDRQFILSSKKLLLSDSGFYLCAWSVLGTGRFFGPGTRLTVL.

This clone was detected only a few times. This rearrangement joins TRBV2 to TRBJ2-1; D is undetermined. This CDR3 has 14 amino acids. V gave up 7 bases and J gave up 0 bases, with 10 bases separating them. The V gene's germline CDR1 is SNHLY and CDR2 FYNNEI. This CDR3 is CASIGDSSYNEQFF. Here the CDR3 DNA reads TGTGCCAGCATCGGAGACTCCTCCTACAATGAGCAGTTCTTC.

The chain combines TRBV30 with TRBJ1-5, with 7 bases that match TRBD1. The CDR3 has 14 amino acids. V shed 0 bases and J 6 bases; nucleotides not matched to a gene: 5. Germline CDR1 and CDR2: GTSNPN and SVGIG (reference sequence). CDR3 loop: CAWSVDRAGQPQHF. The CDR3 region has the DNA TGTGCCTGGAGTGTAGACAGGGCAGGTCAGCCCCAGCATTTT.

Only one count was recorded for this clone. V gene TRBV4-1 combines with J gene TRBJ2-5; TRBD1 is a possible D gene (6 bases). Germline V gene data show CDR1 as MGHRA and CDR2 as YSYEKL. V lost 1 base and J 5 bases, leaving 14 bases between the germline ends. The CDR3 length is 15 residues. The CDR3 region is CASSQGDMGGETQYF. For the CDR3, the DNA is TGCGCCAGCAGCCAAGGGGACATGGGCGGCGAGACCCAGTACTTC.

The rearrangement links TRBV30 to TRBJ2-5; D may match TRBD1 or TRBD2 (7 bases each). In germline, CDR1 is GTSNPN, CDR2 SVGIG (reference sequence). The CDR3 length is 13 residues. Trimming pared 4 bases from V and 3 bases from J, leaving 12 bases between. For the CDR3, the DNA is TGTGCCTGGACAGGGGGGGTAGAAGAGACCCAGTACTTC. Protein sequence: CAWTGGVEETQYF.

The rearrangement joins TRBV28 to TRBJ2-3; 10 nucleotides agree with TRBD2. V trimming: 6 bases; J trimming: 5 bases; junction bases outside the gene matches: 8. CDR1 is MDHEN and CDR2 is SYDVKM in the germline V gene. CDR3 length: 15 residues. The CDR3 sequence: CASSPSGRAEDTQYF. Here the CDR3 DNA reads TGTGCCAGCAGCCCCAGCGGGAGGGCGGAAGATACGCAGTATTTT.

The chain joins TRBV10-3 to TRBJ2-7; D unresolved. The V end was cut by 3 bases, the J end by 5 bases, with 8 bases between. The CDR3 sequence is 12 residues long. The germline V gene encodes CDR1 ENHRY and CDR2 SYGVKD. CDR3: CAISESVNEQYF. In DNA form, the CDR3 reads TGTGCCATCAGTGAATCTGTGAACGAGCAGTACTTC.

The V gene is TRBV5-1, the J gene TRBJ2-1; no clear D gene. Deletions cut 4 bases from V and 7 bases from J, with 9 bases between. The CDR3 spans 12 residues. CDR1 is SGHRS, CDR2 YFSETQ, per germline. The DNA for the CDR3 is TGCGCCAGCAGCGCCCCACGGAATGAGCAGTTCTTC. This translates into CASSAPRNEQFF.

The chain couples TRBV29-1 to TRBJ1-5, with D hard to call. CDR1 is SQVTM and CDR2 is ANQGSEA in the germline V gene. The CDR3 contains 13 residues. The germline V and J ends were trimmed by 0 bases and 5 bases, with 8 bases remaining between them. The CDR3 reads CSVEEDGYQPQHF. The CDR3 DNA follows: TGCAGCGTTGAAGAGGACGGTTATCAGCCCCAGCATTTT.

CDR3 DNA sequence: TGTGCCAGCAGCCTAAGTGGGCCCGAGCAGTACTTC. It translates to CASSLSGPEQYF. V is TRBV2 and J is TRBJ2-7; D not certain. From germline, CDR1 is SNHLY and CDR2 FYNNEI. V lost 6 bases and J lost 6, with 12 bases in between. CDR3 length equals 12 residues. Supplemented by reference TRBV2 and TRBJ2-7, the full variable domain reads EPEVTQTPSHQVTQMGQEVILRCVPISNHLYFYWYRQILGQKVEFLVSFYNNEISEKSEIFDDQFSVERPDGSNFTLKIRSTKLEDSAMYFCASSLSGPEQYFGPGTRLTVT.

In this sample, this clone turned up a few times. The rearrangement uses TRBV19 and TRBJ2-5; the D gene is possibly TRBD2 (5 bases). CDR1 is LNHDA and CDR2 is SQIVND in the germline V gene (reference sequence). The CDR3 is 15 residues long. V was cut by 5 bases and J by 0 bases, with 13 bases left in between. CDR3 amino acids: CASSGLGANQETQYF. CDR3 DNA: TGTGCCAGTAGTGGTTTGGGAGCGAACCAAGAGACCCAGTACTTC.

J is TRBJ1-1 and V is TRBV9, with no clear D. The CDR3 covers 13 residues. Germline CDR1 is SGDLS and CDR2 is YYNGEE. Deletions cut 0 bases from V and 3 bases from J, with 6 bases between. CDR3 sequence (DNA): TGTGCCAGCAGCGTAGAGCGGGACACTGAAGCTTTCTTT. Encoded protein: CASSVERDTEAFF.

There are a few counts of this clone. The chain joins TRBV7-9 to TRBJ2-5, with 15 bases identical to TRBD2. The CDR3 is made up of 17 amino acids. Trimming cost V 5 bases and J 2 bases; bases outside gene matches: 6. Germline values: CDR1 SEHNR, CDR2 FQNEAQ (reference sequence). The CDR3 DNA follows: TGTGCCAGCAGCCTGTGGACTAGCGGGAGGGGACAAGAGACCCAGTACTTC. Protein sequence: CASSLWTSGRGQETQYF. The full variable domain, in which reference TRBV7-9 and TRBJ2-5 provide the parts outside the CDR3, is DTGVSQNPRHKITKRGQNVTFRCDPISEHNRLYWYRQTLGQGPEFLTYFQNEAQLEKSRLLSDRFSAERPKGSFSTLEIQRTEQGDSAMYLCASSLWTSGRGQETQYFGPGTRLLVL.

The chain recombines TRBV30 with TRBJ1-1, with a possible D match to TRBD1 (6 bases). This CDR3 has 15 amino acids. Germline lookup yields CDR1 GTSNPN and CDR2 SVGIG (reference sequence). Trimming pared 3 bases from V and 0 bases from J, leaving 14 bases between. CDR3 protein: CAWRRTESMNTEAFF. The CDR3 nucleotides read TGTGCCTGGAGACGGACAGAGTCCATGAACACTGAAGCTTTCTTT. The full variable domain, completed using reference TRBV30 and TRBJ1-1, is SQTIHQWPATLVQPVGSPLSLECTVEGTSNPNLYWYRQAAGRGLQLLFYSVGIGQISSEVPQNLSASRPQDRQFILSSKKLLLSDSGFYLCAWRRTESMNTEAFFGQGTRLTVV.

V gene TRBV5-1 combines with J gene TRBJ2-7; D perhaps matches TRBD2 (6 bases). V dropped 0 bases and J dropped 4 bases, with 17 bases sitting between them. Germline assignment: CDR1 SGHRS and CDR2 YFSETQ. The CDR3 spans 16 residues. CDR3 sequence reads: CASSLVLGRELYEQYF. The DNA of the CDR3 is TGCGCCAGCAGCTTGGTCCTCGGGAGAGAGCTTTACGAGCAGTACTTC.

The CDR3 reads CASTESHHGYTF. The CDR3 coding sequence is TGTGCCAGCACGGAATCCCACCATGGCTACACCTTC. The chain carries TRBV2 and TRBJ1-2; D is unclear. Trimming stripped 7 bases from V and 6 bases from J, with 12 bases between. Germline CDR1 reads SNHLY; CDR2 reads FYNNEI. The CDR3 is 12 amino acids.

About this clone itself: Other DNA variants within this sample encode the same CDR3. The rearrangement links TRBV29-1 to TRBJ1-3; D call uncertain. CDR3 length equals 12 residues. Germline loops: CDR1 SQVTM, CDR2 ANQGSEA. Trimming removed 6 bases at V and 0 bases at J, with 6 bases between. This CDR3 reads CSVSSSGNTIYF. CDR3 coding DNA: TGCAGCGTCTCGAGCTCTGGAAACACCATATATTTT.

The J gene is TRBJ2-1, the V gene TRBV9; a possible D gene is TRBD1 (6 bases). CDR1 SGDLS and CDR2 YYNGEE come from the germline V gene. CDR3 length: 13 residues. V was pared by 1 base and J by 8 bases, with 10 bases between. The CDR3 nucleotides read TGTGCCAGCAGCGTAACCCCAGGGGATGAGCAGTTCTTC. Translating gives CASSVTPGDEQFF.